One and the same sample provided the 17 T cell receptor beta chains below, sequenced in a study of OX40 agonist ivuxolimab in advanced cancers. TCRdb's table, derived via immunoSEQ multiplex PCR, lists solely in-frame clones and lacks some. This sample has 84,000 or so clones, with 75% to 90% found just once. Specimen: CD4+ or CD8+ T cells sorted from blood, collected in a trial of the OX40 agonist ivuxolimab. All receptors come from an adult with an advanced solid tumor such as melanoma, head and neck, liver or kidney cancer.

The chain has TRBV7-3 and TRBJ1-1; 8 bases map to TRBD1. In germline, CDR1 is SGHTA, CDR2 FQGTGA. This CDR3 comprises 19 residues. V shed 5 bases and J 0 bases; nucleotides not matched to a gene: 17. CDR3 sequence (DNA): TGTGCCAGCAGCCTGGGTCCCATACAGGGGGAAGGTATGAACACTGAAGCTTTCTTT. Residues: CASSLGPIQGEGMNTEAFF.

Concerning this clone itself: Other DNA sequences in the sample encode the same CDR3. This rearrangement joins TRBV18 to TRBJ1-3; TRBD1 aligns across 9 bases. The CDR3 covers 15 residues. V dropped 3 bases and J dropped 3; count of bases not matched to a gene: 3. CDR1 KGHSH and CDR2 LQKENI come from the germline V gene. CDR3 in DNA: TGTGCCAGCTCACCTAGGACAGGGGATGGAAACACCATATATTTT. It yields the protein CASSPRTGDGNTIYF.

This clone occurred a few times. The chain links TRBV28 to TRBJ1-5; weak D call: TRBD1 (6 bases). This CDR3 region has 17 residues. V lost 5 bases to trimming and J lost 6 bases, with 23 bases between them. The germline CDR1 and CDR2 sequences are MDHEN and SYDVKM. The CDR3, as DNA: TGTGCCAGCAGTATCTATGCGGCCCGGGGGCGAGGTCAGCCCCAGCATTTT. This codes for CASSIYAARGRGQPQHF.

This chain connects TRBV30 to TRBJ2-4, with 11 nucleotides matching TRBD2. CDR1 GTSNPN and CDR2 SVGIG come from the germline V gene (reference sequence). The CDR3 is 19 amino acids. V shed 1 base and J 3 bases; nucleotides not matched to a gene: 14. CDR3 DNA: TGTGCCTGGAGTGCTCTTAGCGGGGGGGCCGGGCTCTTCAAAAACATTCAGTACTTC. Residues: CAWSALSGGAGLFKNIQYF.

CDR3 bases: TGTGCCAGCAGCGTAATGGCAGCGGATTCACCCCTCCACTTT. Amino acids: CASSVMAADSPLHF. The J gene is TRBJ1-6, the V gene TRBV9; the D is unclear. V lost 1 base, J lost 8 bases, and 10 bases lay in between. CDR1 is SGDLS, CDR2 YYNGEE, per germline. The CDR3 has 14 amino acids.

CDR3 nucleotide sequence: TGTGCCATCAGTGAGTCGAGCGGGACCAGGACCGGGGAGCTGTTTTTT. Translating it yields CAISESSGTRTGELFF. The rearrangement links TRBV10-3 to TRBJ2-2, with 7 bases aligning to TRBD2. Germline V gene data show CDR1 as ENHRY and CDR2 as SYGVKD. Germline trimming cut 0 bases from V and 5 bases from J; bases unmatched to any gene: 6. The CDR3 sequence is 16 residues long.

This clone has a handful of counts. V gene TRBV7-9 combines with J gene TRBJ1-5, with D unresolved. V was cut by 1 base and J by 5 bases, with 12 bases left in between. CDR1 SEHNR and CDR2 FQNEAQ come from the germline V gene (reference sequence). The CDR3 sequence is 15 residues long. The CDR3 spells CASSLGRQFDQPQHF. The CDR3 nucleotides are TGTGCCAGCAGCTTAGGCAGGCAATTCGATCAGCCCCAGCATTTT.

The rearrangement joins TRBV5-6 to TRBJ1-5; weak D call: TRBD1 (6 bases). The CDR3 has 15 residues. The V end was cut by 4 bases, the J end by 2 bases, with 13 bases between. Per the germline V gene, CDR1 is SGHDT and CDR2 is YYEEEE. CDR3 region: CASSHYRQGNQPQHF. In DNA, the CDR3 is TGTGCCAGCAGCCATTATCGACAGGGCAATCAGCCCCAGCATTTT.

The chain links TRBV7-2 to TRBJ2-6; a possible D gene is TRBD1 (5 bases). V was cut by 5 bases and J by 0 bases, with 14 bases left in between. CDR1 is SGHTA, CDR2 FQGNSA, per germline. This CDR3 region has 17 residues. This CDR3 reads CASSRGVATSGANVLTF. Written as DNA, the CDR3 is TGTGCCAGCAGCAGGGGCGTGGCGACCTCTGGGGCCAACGTCCTGACTTTC.

The V gene is TRBV5-4, the J gene TRBJ1-1; 7 bases are a match to TRBD1. The germline V gene has CDR1 SGHNT and CDR2 YYREEE (reference sequence). V lost 0 bases, J lost 0 bases, and 5 bases stayed unmatched. The CDR3 extends over 16 amino acids. The CDR3 is CASSLGGQKMNTEAFF. The CDR3 nucleotides read TGTGCCAGCAGCTTGGGGGGACAGAAGATGAACACTGAAGCTTTCTTT.

This clone was observed once. V usage is TRBV11-2 and J usage is TRBJ2-7, with D hard to call. CDR3 size: 15 residues. V was pared by 2 bases and J by 4 bases, with 15 bases between. From germline, CDR1 is SGHAT and CDR2 FQNNGV. CDR3 nucleotide sequence: TGTGCCAGCAGCTTATGGAGCGACGGCGAATACGAGCAGTACTTC. Its protein is CASSLWSDGEYEQYF.

The chain combines TRBV27 with TRBJ1-6; D is ambiguous. The germline CDR1 and CDR2 sequences are MNHEY and SMNVEV (reference sequence). CDR3 length: 14 amino acids. V was shortened by 6 bases and J by 0 bases, with 6 bases between the two germline ends. CDR3 nucleotide sequence: TGTGCCAGCAGACTAAGCTCCTATAATTCACCCCTCCACTTT. This gives the protein CASRLSSYNSPLHF.

The chain links TRBV25-1 to TRBJ2-3, with D tentatively TRBD1 or TRBD2 (5 bases each). Germline V gene lookup returns CDR1 MGHDK and CDR2 SYGVNS. The V and J ends lost 6 bases and 3 bases respectively, with 16 bases between them. The CDR3 is made up of 15 amino acids. CDR3 in amino acids: CASRPGLGPTDTQYF. The DNA for the CDR3 is TGTGCCAGCAGACCAGGGTTGGGACCGACAGATACGCAGTATTTT.

The CDR3 spells CAISEPGPQGYEQYF. For the CDR3, the DNA is TGTGCCATCAGTGAACCGGGACCGCAGGGCTACGAGCAGTACTTC. This rearrangement joins TRBV10-3 to TRBJ2-7; D tentatively fits TRBD1 or TRBD2 (5 bases each). The germline CDR1 and CDR2 sequences are ENHRY and SYGVKD. Deletions cut 3 bases from V and 3 bases from J, with 15 bases between. CDR3 length: 15 amino acids.

This clone was picked up one time. V gene TRBV11-3 combines with J gene TRBJ2-5; D tentatively fits TRBD1 or TRBD2 (6 bases each). Trimming removed 1 base from V and 4 bases from J, with 13 bases in between. CDR1 is SGHNT and CDR2 is YENEEA in the germline V gene. This CDR3 contains 15 residues. CDR3 in DNA: TGTGCCAGCAGCTTAGCGGGGGCCGTGGGAGAGACCCAGTACTTC. Amino acid sequence: CASSLAGAVGETQYF.

In its sample, this clone was seen a few times. The chain combines TRBV13 with TRBJ1-1; D call uncertain. Trimming left V 0 bases short and J 1 base short, with 6 bases between. Germline CDR1 and CDR2: PRHDT and FYEKMQ (reference sequence). This CDR3 contains 14 residues. The CDR3 DNA sequence: TGTGCCAGCAGCTTAGGATCCCGGAACACTGAAGCTTTCTTT. As protein: CASSLGSRNTEAFF. Looking up the rest from reference TRBV13 and TRBJ1-1 gives the full variable domain: AAGVIQSPRHLIKEKRETATLKCYPIPRHDTVYWYQQGPGQDPQFLISFYEKMQSDKGSIPDRFSAQQFSDYHSELNMSSLELGDSALYFCASSLGSRNTEAFFGQGTRLTVV.

Only a few counts were recorded for this clone. The chain joins TRBV9 to TRBJ2-2; the match to TRBD1 covers 7 bases. The CDR3 length is 16 residues. The germline V gene has CDR1 SGDLS and CDR2 YYNGEE. V gave up 3 bases and J gave up 3 bases; unmatched junction bases: 8. CDR3 region: CASSADGQEDTGELFF. The CDR3 DNA reads as TGTGCCAGCAGCGCCGATGGACAGGAAGACACCGGGGAGCTGTTTTTT.